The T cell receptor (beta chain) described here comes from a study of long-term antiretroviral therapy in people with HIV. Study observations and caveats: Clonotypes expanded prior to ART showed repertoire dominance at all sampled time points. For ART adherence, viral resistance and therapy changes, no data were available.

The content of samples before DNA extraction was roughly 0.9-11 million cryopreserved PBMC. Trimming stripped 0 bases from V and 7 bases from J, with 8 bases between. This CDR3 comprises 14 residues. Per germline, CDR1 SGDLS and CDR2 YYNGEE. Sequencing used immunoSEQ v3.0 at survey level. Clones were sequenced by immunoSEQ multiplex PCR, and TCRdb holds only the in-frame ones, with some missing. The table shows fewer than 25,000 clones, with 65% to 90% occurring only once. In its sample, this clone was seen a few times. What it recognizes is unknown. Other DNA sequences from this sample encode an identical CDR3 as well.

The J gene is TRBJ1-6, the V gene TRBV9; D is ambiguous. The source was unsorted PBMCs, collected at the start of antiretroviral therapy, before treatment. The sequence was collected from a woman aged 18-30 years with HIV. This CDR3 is CASSVGTPNSPLHF. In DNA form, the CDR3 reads TGTGCCAGCAGCGTAGGGACGCCCAATTCACCCCTCCACTTT.